The 13 T cell receptor beta chains in this list originate from one sample, sequenced in a study of T cells after somatic rescue of genetic block. The method was immunoSEQ multiplex PCR; TCRdb's version includes in-frame clones alone and lacks a portion of them. The data show 60,000 to 75,000 clones, with 92% seen just once and 2.5% to 3.5% held by the top ten. Sequenced input: peripheral blood mononuclear cells (PBMCs). The receptors here all came from a man between 40 and 49 years old.

This clone was picked up a small number of times. The chain recombines TRBV2 with TRBJ2-7, with a weak D call TRBD1 (6 bases). The CDR3 is 14 amino acids. Germline CDR1 is SNHLY and CDR2 is FYNNEI. V lost 3 bases to trimming and J lost 0 bases, with 9 bases between them. The CDR3 region is CASSDRGSSYEQYF. The CDR3 bases are TGTGCCAGCAGTGACAGGGGCAGCTCCTACGAGCAGTACTTC.

This clone was seen repeatedly, ten times or more. The chain employs TRBV6-1 and TRBJ2-4; no firm D call. The CDR3 contains 12 residues. V lost 4 bases to trimming and J lost 10 bases, with 11 bases between them. Germline CDR1 MNHNS, CDR2 SASEGT. The CDR3 region has the DNA TGTGCCAGCAGTGTCTCCACAGATATTCAGTACTTC. Its translation is CASSVSTDIQYF.

This chain connects TRBV11-3 to TRBJ2-1; 9 bases are a match to TRBD1. With 4 bases clipped from V and 6 bases from J, the junction kept 16 bases outside the gene matches. CDR1 and CDR2 from the germline V gene are SGHNT and YENEEA. This CDR3 contains 18 residues. The CDR3: CASSSHSPRTGVGNEQFF. CDR3 nucleotide sequence: TGTGCCAGCAGCTCCCACAGCCCGCGGACAGGGGTAGGCAATGAGCAGTTCTTC.

This CDR3 is CASSPTVSYEQYF. CDR3 in DNA: TGTGCCAGTAGCCCGACGGTCTCCTACGAGCAGTACTTC. The chain joins TRBV19 to TRBJ2-7; no clear D. CDR1 is LNHDA and CDR2 is SQIVND in the germline V gene (reference sequence). CDR3 length: 13 residues. V shed 6 bases and J shed 0 bases, with 9 bases lying between them. Combining the CDR3 with reference TRBV19 and TRBJ2-7 gives the whole variable domain DGGITQSPKYLFRKEGQNVTLSCEQNLNHDAMYWYRQDPGQGLRLIYYSQIVNDFQKGDIAEGYSVSREKKESFPLTVTSAQKNPTAFYLCASSPTVSYEQYFGPGTRLTVT.

V gene TRBV18 combines with J gene TRBJ1-2, with a weak D call TRBD1 (6 bases). The CDR3 consists of 15 residues. From germline, CDR1 is KGHSH and CDR2 LQKENI. V was shortened by 3 bases and J by 7 bases, with 18 bases between the two germline ends. The CDR3 region has the DNA TGTGCCAGCTCACCGGGGGCAGGGGTTGATTCTGGCTACACCTTC. Translating gives CASSPGAGVDSGYTF.

This chain joins TRBV19 and TRBJ1-5; 8 positions agree with TRBD1. Germline V lookup: CDR1 LNHDA, CDR2 SQIVND (reference sequence). V dropped 8 bases and J dropped 4; count of bases not matched to a gene: 10. The CDR3 length is 15 residues. Written as DNA, the CDR3 is TGTGCCAGTCGCGCCGGACAGGGTTTTAATCAGCCCCAGCATTTT. Translation: CASRAGQGFNQPQHF.

J is TRBJ1-6 and V is TRBV15; possibly TRBD1 for D (5 bases). The CDR3 has 14 amino acids. The ends were cut back, 5 bases at V and 12 bases at J, with 17 bases in the middle. Germline CDR1 LNHNV, CDR2 YYDKDF (reference sequence). CDR3: CATSYGRDGLPLHF. The CDR3 nucleotides read TGTGCCACCAGCTACGGACGGGACGGTTTACCCCTCCACTTT. Variable domain in full (rest from reference TRBV15 and TRBJ1-6): DAMVIQNPRYQVTQFGKPVTLSCSQTLNHNVMYWYQQKSSQAPKLLFHYYDKDFNNEADTPDNFQSRRPNTSFCFLDIRSPGLGDTAMYLCATSYGRDGLPLHFGNGTRLTVT.

The genes are TRBV5-1 and TRBJ1-1, with D perhaps TRBD1 (6 bases). CDR1 is SGHRS, CDR2 YFSETQ, per germline. This CDR3 has 15 residues. V lost 1 base, J lost 4 bases, and 14 bases lay in between. The CDR3 sequence is CASSLSGGGFTEAFF. CDR3 bases: TGCGCCAGCAGCTTGTCTGGGGGGGGCTTCACTGAAGCTTTCTTT.

This sequence joins TRBV19 and TRBJ2-7, with 7 positions matching TRBD1. The germline V gene has CDR1 LNHDA and CDR2 SQIVND (reference sequence). This CDR3 spans 15 amino acids. The J segment lost 1 base and the V segment lost 5 bases, leaving 8 bases of the junction unmatched. The CDR3 reads CASSDSWGQSYEQYF. The DNA for the CDR3 is TGTGCCAGTAGTGACAGTTGGGGACAGTCCTACGAGCAGTACTTC.

The chain recombines TRBV9 with TRBJ2-1; D remains ambiguous. V shed 0 bases and J shed 1 base, with 8 bases lying between them. The CDR3 is made up of 15 amino acids. CDR1 is SGDLS and CDR2 is YYNGEE in the germline V gene. CDR3 region: CASSVGSRSYNEQFF. CDR3 sequence (DNA): TGTGCCAGCAGCGTAGGGAGTCGGTCCTACAATGAGCAGTTCTTC.

The V call is TRBV7-9, the J call TRBJ2-3; no clear D gene. CDR1 and CDR2 (germline): SEHNR, FQNEAQ (reference sequence). This CDR3 is built from 14 residues. Trimming pared 1 base from V and 2 bases from J, leaving 7 bases between. CDR3 loop: CASSLGGLTDTQYF. Here the CDR3 DNA reads TGTGCCAGCAGCTTAGGTGGGCTCACAGATACGCAGTATTTT.

V and J are TRBV10-1 and TRBJ2-3, with a possible D match to TRBD2 (6 bases). The ends were cut back, 5 bases at V and 1 base at J, with 10 bases in the middle. Germline lookup yields CDR1 WNHNN and CDR2 SYGVQD (reference sequence). The CDR3 runs to 14 residues. The CDR3 spells CASSKGLRTDTQYF. For the CDR3, the DNA is TGCGCCAGCAGTAAGGGACTGCGCACAGATACGCAGTATTTT.

The chain couples TRBV7-9 to TRBJ2-1; 9 bases are a match to TRBD1. This CDR3 spans 16 amino acids. The V and J ends lost 2 bases and 7 bases, in that order; junction bases with no gene match: 9. Per the germline V gene, CDR1 is SEHNR and CDR2 is FQNEAQ (reference sequence). CDR3 sequence (DNA): TGTGCCAGCAGCTTACAGTGGGGGGACAGGGAAAATGAGCAGTTCTTC. Protein sequence: CASSLQWGDRENEQFF.